The clone carrying this T cell receptor beta chain turned up a few times. Its antigen is unknown. The record originates from a study of beta chain features in type 1 diabetes. Since all of the isolated RNA was reverse transcribed, expressed TCRB transcripts were what got sequenced. Generated by immunoSEQ multiplex PCR, the TCRdb table keeps only in-frame clones and is missing some. The sample shows around 250,000 clones, about 30% of them seen only once. General observations from the study: The study found moderately but significantly shorter TCRB CDR3s in all four CD4+ subsets of Type 1 diabetes patients.

This CDR3 spans 15 amino acids. Trimming took 3 bases from V and 4 from J; bases not matched to a gene: 7. Germline CDR1 and CDR2: KGHSH and LQKENI. The sequence came from a man between 25 and 39 years old in good health. The chain joins TRBV18 to TRBJ2-7; 9 bases map to TRBD2. Sequenced material: central memory CD4+ T cells from blood. The CDR3 DNA sequence: TGTGCCAGCTCACCTGGAGCGGGAGGTGGTTACGAGCAGTACTTC. Residues: CASSPGAGGGYEQYF.